These 10 T cell receptor beta chains share one sample of origin, sequenced in a study of cytomegalovirus exposure and HLA in healthy donors. PCR amplification relied on 60 Vbeta primers (plus 13 Jbeta primers). Using immunoSEQ multiplex PCR, the repertoire was profiled, and TCRdb retains in-frame clones only, with some absent. Of roughly 220,000 clones detected, 65% to 85% appear once; the ten largest clones hold 1.5% to 2%. Sample: PBMCs. These receptors all stem from a man in his fifties in good health and CMV-seronegative.

This chain connects TRBV6-5 to TRBJ1-4, with a weak D call TRBD1 (5 bases). CDR3 size: 14 residues. V was shortened by 6 bases and J by 6 bases, with 14 bases between the two germline ends. CDR1 and CDR2 from the germline V gene are MNHEY and SVGAGI. This CDR3 is CASSTRDLDEKLFF. As DNA, the CDR3 is TGTGCCAGCAGCACCCGGGACTTGGATGAAAAACTGTTTTTT.

The V and J genes are TRBV15 and TRBJ1-2, with a tentative D call TRBD1 (5 bases). Germline CDR1 LNHNV, CDR2 YYDKDF (reference sequence). The CDR3 extends over 13 amino acids. V was pared by 3 bases and J by 8 bases, with 13 bases between. The CDR3 coding sequence is TGTGCCACCAGCAGTATAGGGGAAGGCGGCTACACCTTC. Amino acid sequence: CATSSIGEGGYTF.

V is TRBV7-9 and J is TRBJ2-5; possible D gene TRBD2, 5 bases. The J call is in doubt because the DNA end fits TRBJ2-7 better. CDR1 SEHNR and CDR2 FQNEAQ come from the germline V gene (reference sequence). This CDR3 is built from 15 residues. The chain's CDR3 is CASSLAHGSAYEQYF. The CDR3 DNA reads TGTGCCAGCAGCTTAGCGCACGGTAGCGCCTACGAGCAGTACTTC.

The chain has TRBV4-1 and TRBJ1-5; D gene unclear. V was cut by 4 bases and J by 4 bases, with 14 bases left in between. CDR3 length equals 15 residues. CDR1 is MGHRA, CDR2 YSYEKL, per germline. The CDR3 DNA follows: TGCGCCAGCAGCCCCCGTGACTCGAGGAATCAGCCCCAGCATTTT. It yields the protein CASSPRDSRNQPQHF.

J is TRBJ2-1 and V is TRBV15; perhaps TRBD2 as D (5 bases). V lost 1 base to trimming and J lost 4 bases, with 17 bases between them. CDR1 is LNHNV, CDR2 YYDKDF, per germline (reference sequence). The CDR3 length is 17 residues. The CDR3 DNA reads TGTGCCACCAGCAGAGCTCCAGATGGCGGGCATTACAATGAGCAGTTCTTC. Translating gives CATSRAPDGGHYNEQFF.

This clone was seen only a few times. V is TRBV7-8 and J is TRBJ2-5, with TRBD2 matching over 13 bases. This CDR3 comprises 16 residues. Trimming removed 5 bases from V and 7 bases from J; junction bases left unmatched: 10. CDR1 and CDR2 from the germline V gene are SGHVS and FQNEAQ. CDR3 loop: CASSTDGLAGVVTQYF. The CDR3 DNA is TGTGCCAGCAGCACCGACGGACTAGCGGGAGTGGTGACCCAGTACTTC. Supplemented by reference TRBV7-8 and TRBJ2-5, the full variable domain reads GAGVSQSPRYKVAKRGQDVALRCDPISGHVSLFWYQQALGQGPEFLTYFQNEAQLDKSGLPSDRFFAERPEGSVSTLKIQRTQQEDSAVYLCASSTDGLAGVVTQYFGPGTRLLVL.

Concerning this clone itself: This specimen includes other DNA sequences encoding the same CDR3. The gene calls are TRBV5-1 and TRBJ2-5; TRBD1 agrees at 9 bases. Germline assignment: CDR1 SGHRS and CDR2 YFSETQ. Trimming took 3 bases from V and 2 from J; bases not matched to a gene: 2. The CDR3 consists of 14 residues. In DNA form, the CDR3 reads TGCGCCAGCAGCTCGGGACAGGGACAAGAGACCCAGTACTTC. Protein sequence: CASSSGQGQETQYF.

The J gene is TRBJ2-7, the V gene TRBV28; D is unclear. The CDR3 has 16 amino acids. The germline V gene encodes CDR1 MDHEN and CDR2 SYDVKM. With 3 bases removed from V and 2 bases from J, the gap between germline ends came to 17 bases. Written as DNA, the CDR3 is TGTGCCAGCAGTTTCTCGAGCCTAATCGACACCTACGAGCAGTACTTC. It translates to CASSFSSLIDTYEQYF.

Here the CDR3 reads CASSIQDGGEQYF. CDR3 nucleotides: TGTGCCAGTAGTATCCAGGATGGGGGGGAGCAGTACTTC. The chain recombines TRBV19 with TRBJ2-5; 7 bases line up with TRBD2. With V trimmed by 3 bases and J by 11 bases, 9 bases remained unmatched. The CDR3 is made up of 13 amino acids. Germline CDR1 reads LNHDA; CDR2 reads SQIVND (reference sequence).

The rearrangement uses TRBV28 and TRBJ2-6; TRBD1 might be the D (6 bases). V gave up 6 bases and J gave up 1 base, with 13 bases separating them. Germline CDR1 MDHEN, CDR2 SYDVKM. This CDR3 is 16 amino acids long. CDR3 in amino acids: CASSTQGRSGANVLTF. CDR3 coding DNA: TGTGCCAGCAGCACACAGGGAAGGTCTGGGGCCAACGTCCTGACTTTC.